The 27 T cell receptor beta chains in this list originate from one sample, sequenced in a study of spatial heterogeneity in lung cancer. Time point: sample taken at primary tumor resection. Study outcomes and limitations: Counts that tracked tumor mutation counts were those of expanded intratumoral alpha and beta TCRs.

TCRdb re-analysed the 5' RACE reads in MiXCR, keeping a single row per CDR3 protein. The sample has approximately 11,000 distinct CDR3 sequences, more than 7% seen once. For these receptors, no antigen is known. The sequencing here drew on lung tumor tissue, taken at surgery. The receptors shown here come from a female donor with early-stage non-small cell lung cancer.

In this sample, this clonotype is medium-sized. At one boundary the junction diverges from the germline segment, which might be a read error. This beta chain lies outside the target of a library built for alpha chains; its clone size means little. The chain recombines TRBV7-7 with TRBJ2-1; D perhaps matches TRBD2 (6 bases). Germline CDR1 and CDR2: SSHAT and FNYEAQ (reference sequence). The CDR3 runs 13 residues. The CDR3 protein is CASSYRLGSEQFF. For the CDR3, the DNA is TGTGCTAGCAGCTACCGACTAGGCTCTGAGCAGTTCTTC.

The table lists this clonotype with many counts. This beta chain came through as a stray read in a library set up for alpha chains, and its size says little. The rearrangement joins TRBV3-1 to TRBJ2-7; D unresolved. This CDR3 comprises 13 residues. V gave up 4 bases and J gave up 0 bases, with 7 bases separating them. CDR1 and CDR2 from the germline V gene are LGHDT and YNNKEL (reference sequence). The CDR3: CASSPDGSYEQYF. CDR3 DNA: TGTGCCAGCAGCCCAGACGGCTCCTACGAGCAGTACTTC.

The sample holds many counts of this clonotype. This beta chain came through as a stray read in a library set up for alpha chains, and its size says little. The V call is TRBV5-1, the J call TRBJ1-1; 10 bases line up with TRBD1. Unmatched junction bases numbered 3, after V lost 2 bases and J lost 2 bases. The CDR3 runs to 15 residues. From germline, CDR1 is SGHRS and CDR2 YFSETQ. The CDR3 region has the DNA TGCGCCAGCAGCTTCGGGGACAGGGGAAACACTGAAGCTTTCTTT. This encodes CASSFGDRGNTEAFF.

This clonotype came up many times. This beta chain is an off-target read within a library intended for alpha chains, so its frequency means little. The chain couples TRBV2 to TRBJ2-2; no clear D. Germline V CDR1 and CDR2: SNHLY, FYNNEI. Trimming removed 3 bases from V and 6 bases from J, with 17 bases in between. This CDR3 comprises 16 residues. The CDR3 nucleotides read TGTGCCAGCAGTGATAAACTGCCGGGTACCGCCGGGGAGCTGTTTTTT. This encodes CASSDKLPGTAGELFF.

This clonotype is termed medium-sized. This beta chain came through as a stray read in a library set up for alpha chains, and its size says little. The gene calls are TRBV27 and TRBJ1-5, with a weak D call TRBD1 (6 bases). V was cut by 3 bases and J by 3 bases, with 15 bases left in between. CDR3 length: 16 amino acids. Germline loops: CDR1 MNHEY, CDR2 SMNVEV (reference sequence). The CDR3 region has the DNA TGTGCCAGCAGTTTCCGGGGGGCTGGAGACAATCAGCCCCAGCATTTT. Its protein product is CASSFRGAGDNQPQHF.

Ten or more counts support this clonotype. This beta chain appears as a stray read in a library generated for alpha chains; its size is not informative. The V call is TRBV12-5, the J call TRBJ2-3, with D perhaps matching TRBD1 (6 bases). V gave up 7 bases and J gave up 2 bases, with 16 bases separating them. CDR3 size: 15 residues. CDR1 and CDR2 from the germline V gene are LGHNT and FRNRAP. The CDR3 is CASVPGTTITDTQYF. CDR3 bases: TGTGCTAGTGTCCCCGGGACAACCATCACAGATACGCAGTATTTT.

This clonotype was recorded many times. Because this beta chain is a stray read in a library intended to capture alpha chains, its abundance should not be given much weight. The chain recombines TRBV29-1 with TRBJ2-2; 9 bases are shared with TRBD1. Germline CDR1 reads SQVTM; CDR2 reads ANQGSEA. This CDR3 contains 14 residues. The trim removed 7 bases at V and 4 bases at J, leaving 7 bases unmatched. Written as DNA, the CDR3 is TGCAGCGCCGTACAGGGGGCGGGCACCGGGGAGCTGTTTTTT. This codes for CSAVQGAGTGELFF.

This clonotype showed up many times. This beta chain is off target for a library built for alpha chains, so its abundance means little. The chain couples TRBV28 to TRBJ2-3, with no clear D. Germline CDR1 is MDHEN and CDR2 is SYDVKM. Trimming stripped 1 base from V and 1 base from J, with 9 bases between. The CDR3 consists of 15 residues. The CDR3 sequence is CASSLSRQGTDTQYF. DNA for the CDR3: TGTGCCAGCAGTTTATCCCGCCAGGGCACAGATACGCAGTATTTT. The full variable domain, with the rest looked up from reference TRBV28 and TRBJ2-3, is DVKVTQSSRYLVKRTGEKVFLECVQDMDHENMFWYRQDPGLGLRLIYFSYDVKMKEKGDIPEGYSVSREKKERFSLILESASTNQTSMYLCASSLSRQGTDTQYFGPGTRLTVL.

This clonotype was recorded a few times. The library was built for alpha chains, so this beta chain is an off-target read and its size means little. V is TRBV20-1 and J is TRBJ1-4; TRBD1 is a possible D gene (5 bases). Germline values: CDR1 DFQATT, CDR2 SNEGSKA (reference sequence). The CDR3 is made up of 15 amino acids. Trimming left V 6 bases short and J 0 bases short, with 14 bases between. The CDR3 coding sequence is TGCAGTGCCCAAAAAGACAGTGCAACTAATGAAAAACTGTTTTTT. It codes for CSAQKDSATNEKLFF.

In this sample, this clonotype turned up many times. This beta chain represents an off-target read in a library built for alpha chains; its size is of limited meaning. This chain links TRBV7-6 with TRBJ2-7; 7 bases are shared with TRBD2. The CDR3 extends over 15 amino acids. With V trimmed by 4 bases and J by 3 bases, 9 bases remained unmatched. CDR1 is SGHVS and CDR2 is FNYEAQ in the germline V gene. In DNA form, the CDR3 reads TGTGCCAGCAGCTCCTTTGTTGGGGGGGGCTACGAGCAGTACTTC. Protein: CASSSFVGGGYEQYF.

This clonotype was recorded at least ten times. As an off-target read in a library built for alpha chains, this beta chain has a frequency of little significance. The chain has TRBV6-6 and TRBJ2-7; possibly TRBD1 or TRBD2 for D (5 bases each). Germline CDR1 reads MNHNY; CDR2 reads SVGAGI (reference sequence). The V gene lost 2 bases and the J gene lost 5 bases, with 16 bases spanning the gap. The CDR3 consists of 15 residues. CDR3 sequence reads: CASSYPPGTSDEQYF. CDR3 DNA sequence: TGTGCCAGCAGTTACCCCCCCGGGACCTCTGACGAGCAGTACTTC.

This clonotype was seen repeatedly, ten times or more. This beta chain came through as a stray read in a library set up for alpha chains, and its size says little. The chain carries TRBV12-3 or TRBV12-4 and TRBJ2-3; D not certain. Trimming removed 5 bases at V and 5 bases at J, with 11 bases between. The CDR3 has 13 residues. The CDR3 DNA follows: TGTGCCAGCAGTCGTGACGCGAGAGATACGCAGTATTTT. It yields the protein CASSRDARDTQYF.

This clonotype was picked up many times. This beta chain represents an off-target read in a library built for alpha chains; its size is of limited meaning. The chain employs TRBV14 and TRBJ2-5; D gene unclear. CDR3 length: 12 amino acids. Per the germline V gene, CDR1 is SGHDN and CDR2 is FVKESK. Trimming pared 8 bases from V and 3 bases from J, leaving 10 bases between. Here the CDR3 reads CASGTAEETQYF. The CDR3 DNA reads as TGTGCCAGCGGTACGGCGGAAGAGACCCAGTACTTC.

This clonotype was found many times. A library prepared for alpha chains yielded this beta chain as an off-target read; its size is of little meaning. The CDR3 region has the DNA TGTGCCAGCTCACCACCGGATAGGGGCCCCGAGCAGTACTTC. Translating it yields CASSPPDRGPEQYF. The chain has TRBV18 and TRBJ2-7, with D possibly being TRBD1 (5 bases). This CDR3 has 14 amino acids. Deletions cut 0 bases from V and 6 bases from J, with 12 bases between. Germline CDR1 reads KGHSH; CDR2 reads LQKENI.

Points on this clonotype: This beta chain appears as a stray read in a library generated for alpha chains; its size is not informative. The chain carries TRBV20-1 and TRBJ2-1; D remains ambiguous. From germline, CDR1 is DFQATT and CDR2 SNEGSKA (reference sequence). V was pared by 3 bases and J by 4 bases, with 13 bases between. The CDR3 is 14 residues long. For the CDR3, the DNA is TGCAGTGCTAGTACACCGATCTTGTACAATGAGCAGTTCTTC. As protein: CSASTPILYNEQFF.

This clonotype was counted at least ten times. This beta chain is an unintended read in a library built for alpha chains; its size means little. The J gene is TRBJ1-2, the V gene TRBV7-9, with 9 nucleotides matching TRBD1. After removal of 5 bases from V and 8 bases from J, the junction contained 9 bases not matched to a gene. CDR1 SEHNR and CDR2 FQNEAQ come from the germline V gene (reference sequence). The CDR3 is 14 residues long. The CDR3 DNA sequence: TGTGCCAGCAGCCTCCAAGGACAGGGGCAAGGCTACACCTTC. Protein: CASSLQGQGQGYTF. The variable domain in full, completed from reference TRBV7-9 and TRBJ1-2, reads DTGVSQNPRHKITKRGQNVTFRCDPISEHNRLYWYRQTLGQGPEFLTYFQNEAQLEKSRLLSDRFSAERPKGSFSTLEIQRTEQGDSAMYLCASSLQGQGQGYTFGSGTRLTVV.

This clonotype was recorded many times. A library made for alpha chains picked up this beta chain off target, so its size means little. The chain employs TRBV9 and TRBJ1-5; no clear D. The CDR3 has 16 amino acids. The germline V gene has CDR1 SGDLS and CDR2 YYNGEE. V lost 6 bases and J 0 bases, leaving 16 bases between the germline ends. CDR3 DNA sequence: TGTGCCAGCACCCCCGCTGGACCGACTAGCAATCAGCCCCAGCATTTT. Protein product: CASTPAGPTSNQPQHF.

In its sample, this clonotype was seen many times. This beta chain was picked up by a library intended for alpha chains and is off target, so its count carries little meaning. The chain uses TRBV11-2 and TRBJ2-2; D gene unclear. Germline CDR1 is SGHAT and CDR2 is FQNNGV. This CDR3 region has 18 residues. V lost 3 bases, J lost 1 base, and 18 bases lay in between. CDR3 bases: TGTGCCAGCAGCTTGTACAGCGTCTTGAACGTGAACACCGGGGAGCTGTTTTTT. Translating it yields CASSLYSVLNVNTGELFF.

About this clonotype itself: This may come from a read error, since a much larger clone is one base off. This beta chain is a stray sequence in a library constructed for alpha chains; its clone size is not meaningful. This chain connects TRBV6-2 or TRBV6-3 to TRBJ1-1; possible D gene TRBD1, 5 bases. Germline values: CDR1 MNHEY, CDR2 SVGEGT. CDR3 size: 15 residues. CDR3 loop: CAGSYQGLQNTEAFF. For the CDR3, the DNA is TGTGCCGGCAGTTACCAGGGACTGCAGAACACTGAAGCTTTCTTT.

This clonotype rates as medium-sized. This beta chain is off target for a library built for alpha chains, so its abundance means little. V and J are TRBV11-2 and TRBJ1-3; no clear D gene. From germline, CDR1 is SGHAT and CDR2 FQNNGV. The CDR3 spans 15 residues. Trimming took off 4 bases at V and 4 bases at J, with 14 bases between the two ends. The CDR3 DNA reads as TGTGCCAGCAGCTACACGCGGGTTATGGGAAACACCATATATTTT. Residues: CASSYTRVMGNTIYF.

This clonotype is medium-sized (0.01 to 0.1%). In a library made to pick up alpha chains, this beta chain is a stray read with a size that means little. This chain joins TRBV6-1 and TRBJ1-5; TRBD1 matches 10 bases. This CDR3 spans 16 amino acids. Germline CDR1 reads MNHNS; CDR2 reads SASEGT. Losses at the gene ends were 5 bases for V and 5 bases for J; bases not matched to a gene: 9. Here the CDR3 reads CASSRLPDRGYQPQHF. The DNA for the CDR3 is TGTGCCAGCAGTCGGCTGCCGGACAGGGGGTATCAGCCCCAGCATTTT.

This clonotype has ten or more counts. This beta chain came through as a stray read in a library set up for alpha chains, and its size says little. V usage is TRBV6-1 and J usage is TRBJ1-2; weak D call: TRBD1 (5 bases). Germline V gene sequence: CDR1 MNHNS, CDR2 SASEGT. V was trimmed by 2 bases and J by 7 bases, leaving 14 bases between them. This CDR3 comprises 14 residues. CDR3 nucleotides: TGTGCCAGCAGTGAATGGGCCCAGAGGGGTGGCTACACCTTC. Translating gives CASSEWAQRGGYTF.

There are many counts of this clonotype. This beta chain came through as a stray read in a library set up for alpha chains, and its size says little. The gene calls are TRBV15 and TRBJ1-2; 9 bases are a match to TRBD1. V shed 0 bases, J shed 5 bases, and the junction held 4 bases outside the gene matches. Germline loops: CDR1 LNHNV, CDR2 YYDKDF (reference sequence). The CDR3 runs 15 residues. The CDR3 DNA reads as TGTGCCACCAGCAGAGATCGGGACAGGGAATATGGCTACACCTTC. This encodes CATSRDRDREYGYTF.

Relative to its sample, this clonotype is medium-sized (0.01 to 0.1%). This beta chain slipped into a library made for alpha chains as a stray read, so its size is not meaningful. The rearrangement uses TRBV4-3 and TRBJ2-7, with D unclear. The germline CDR1 and CDR2 sequences are LGHNA and YSLEER. The CDR3 covers 13 residues. Trimming cost V 0 bases and J 4 bases, with 7 bases left between them. The CDR3 region has the DNA TGCGCCAGCAGCCAAGAGTTCGGGTACGAGCAGTACTTC. Amino acids: CASSQEFGYEQYF.

Comments on this clonotype: This beta chain is a stray read from a library made for alpha chains; its abundance is not meaningful. The chain has TRBV20-1 and TRBJ2-5; the match to TRBD2 covers 9 bases. V was clipped by 6 bases and J by 5 bases; unmatched bases: 13. The CDR3 has 15 residues. Germline V gene sequence: CDR1 DFQATT, CDR2 SNEGSKA (reference sequence). The CDR3 DNA sequence: TGCAGTGCCTTAACGACTAGCGGCTTTGGGGAGACCCAGTACTTC. It encodes CSALTTSGFGETQYF.

This clonotype was seen repeatedly, ten times or more. Found in a library prepared for alpha chains, this beta chain is an off-target read, and its abundance has little meaning. The CDR3 reads CASSTRDGAYNSPLHF. The CDR3 region has the DNA TGTGCCAGCAGCACCCGGGACGGGGCCTATAATTCACCCCTCCACTTT. The chain carries TRBV13 and TRBJ1-6, with TRBD1 as a possible D gene (5 bases). V was trimmed by 5 bases and J by 2 bases, leaving 13 bases between them. The germline V gene has CDR1 PRHDT and CDR2 FYEKMQ (reference sequence). The CDR3 length is 16 residues.

The table lists this clonotype with many counts. Being off target in a library aimed at alpha chains, this beta chain has a size of little meaning. This chain uses TRBV28 with TRBJ1-2; TRBD1 might be the D (5 bases). Germline loops: CDR1 MDHEN, CDR2 SYDVKM. The CDR3 length is 14 residues. V gave up 3 bases and J gave up 5 bases, with 13 bases separating them. The CDR3 DNA sequence: TGTGCCAGCAGTTTGCCACAGGTTTGGTATGGCTACACCTTC. This encodes CASSLPQVWYGYTF.